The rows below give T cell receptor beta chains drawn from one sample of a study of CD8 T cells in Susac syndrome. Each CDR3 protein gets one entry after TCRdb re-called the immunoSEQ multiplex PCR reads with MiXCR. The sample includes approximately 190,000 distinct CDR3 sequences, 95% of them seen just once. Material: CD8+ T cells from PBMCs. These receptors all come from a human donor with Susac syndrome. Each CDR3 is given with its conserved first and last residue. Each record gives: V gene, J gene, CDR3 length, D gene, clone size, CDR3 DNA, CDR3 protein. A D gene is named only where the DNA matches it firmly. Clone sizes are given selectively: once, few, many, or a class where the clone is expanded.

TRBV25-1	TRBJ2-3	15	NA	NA	TGTGCCAGCAGTGAATATTCGAATGGGGAAGATACGCAGTATTTT	CASSEYSNGEDTQYF
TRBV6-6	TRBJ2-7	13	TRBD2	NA	TGTGCCAGCAGCCGGACTAGCGGCTACGAGCAGTACTTC	CASSRTSGYEQYF
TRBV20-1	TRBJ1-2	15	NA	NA	TGCAGTGCTAGGAATACAGGAACCGAGGTATATGGCTACACCTTC	CSARNTGTEVYGYTF
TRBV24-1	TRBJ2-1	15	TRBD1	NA	TGTGCCACCAGCACCTCCTTGACAGGGGGGTATGAGCAGTTCTTC	CATSTSLTGGYEQFF
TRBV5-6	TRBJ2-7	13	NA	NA	TGTGCCAGCAGCTTGCGTGTTGCCTACGAGCAGTACTTC	CASSLRVAYEQYF
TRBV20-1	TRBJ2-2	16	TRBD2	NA	TGCAGTGCTAGAACAGAGAGCGGGGCGAACACCGGGGAGCTGTTTTTT	CSARTESGANTGELFF
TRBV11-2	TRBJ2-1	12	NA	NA	TGTGCCAGCGTACTTTTCGGGAATGAGCAGTTCTTC	CASVLFGNEQFF
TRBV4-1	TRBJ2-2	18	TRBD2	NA	TGCGCCAGCAGCCAAGTTTTTAGCGGGGACACGAACACCGGGGAGCTGTTTTTT	CASSQVFSGDTNTGELFF
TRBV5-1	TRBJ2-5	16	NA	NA	TGCGCCAGCAGCTTGTACACCCAGTCCCGACAAGAGACCCAGTACTTC	CASSLYTQSRQETQYF
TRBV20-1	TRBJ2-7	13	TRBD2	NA	TGCAGTGCTTGGACTAGCGGGAGTTACGAGCAGTACTTC	CSAWTSGSYEQYF
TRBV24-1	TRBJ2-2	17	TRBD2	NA	TGTGCCACCAGTGATAGGCATAGCGGGAGAGGCACCGGGGAGCTGTTTTTT	CATSDRHSGRGTGELFF
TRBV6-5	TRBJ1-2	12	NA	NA	TGTGCCAGCAGTTGGAAAGGAAGTGGCTACACCTTC	CASSWKGSGYTF
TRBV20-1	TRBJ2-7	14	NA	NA	TGCAGTGCTAGAGTTAAGGGTACGCTAGGTGAGCAGTACTTC	CSARVKGTLGEQYF
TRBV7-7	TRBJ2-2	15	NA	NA	TGTGCTAGCAGCCCCACTAGGTTCGGAAGCGGGGAGCTGTTTTTT	CASSPTRFGSGELFF
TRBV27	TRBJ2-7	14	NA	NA	TGTGCCAGCAGTTCGGACAGAGAATCCTACGAGCAGTACTTC	CASSSDRESYEQYF
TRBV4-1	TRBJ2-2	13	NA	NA	TGCGCCAGCAGGGGGGGAAACACCGGGGAGCTGTTTTTT	CASRGGNTGELFF
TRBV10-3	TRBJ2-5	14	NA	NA	TGTGCCATTATGGACAGCACCCACCAAGAGACCCAGTACTTC	CAIMDSTHQETQYF
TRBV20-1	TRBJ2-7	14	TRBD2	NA	TGCAGTGCTAGAGACGGCAGCGGGAGTTACGAGCAGTACTTC	CSARDGSGSYEQYF
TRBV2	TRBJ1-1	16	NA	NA	TGTGCCAGCAGTGAAGGATTAGAGGAGACGGTCATCCCAACTTTCTTT	CASSEGLEETVIPTFF
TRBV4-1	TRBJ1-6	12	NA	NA	TGCGCCAGCAGCCCTCCTGAGGCAACCCTCCACTTT	CASSPPEATLHF
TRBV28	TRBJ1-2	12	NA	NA	TGTGCCACTGAGCAGGGTTACTATGGCTACACCTTC	CATEQGYYGYTF
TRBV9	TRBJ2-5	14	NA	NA	TGTGCCAGCAGCGTAGAGGGAGCACAAGAGACCCAGTACTTC	CASSVEGAQETQYF
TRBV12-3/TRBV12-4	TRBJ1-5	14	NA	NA	TGTGCCAGCAGTTTAATAGGGTCCAATCAGCCCCAGCATTTT	CASSLIGSNQPQHF
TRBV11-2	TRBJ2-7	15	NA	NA	TGTGCCAGCAGCCTAAGCAGGGAGGTTCGCTACGAGCAGTACTTC	CASSLSREVRYEQYF
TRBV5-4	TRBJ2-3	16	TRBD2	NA	TGTGCCAGCAGCCCCCACCCTAGCGGGAATTCAGATACGCAGTATTTT	CASSPHPSGNSDTQYF
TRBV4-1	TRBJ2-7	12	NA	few	TGCGCCAGCAAGGGCAGGAACTACGAGCAGTACTTC	CASKGRNYEQYF
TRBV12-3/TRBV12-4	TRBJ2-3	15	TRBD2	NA	TGTGCCAGCAGTCTTCTAGCGGGGAACGGGGATACGCAGTATTTT	CASSLLAGNGDTQYF
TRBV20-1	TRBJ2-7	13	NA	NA	TGCAGTGCTAGAGAGGACAAGATCTACGAGCAGTACTTC	CSAREDKIYEQYF
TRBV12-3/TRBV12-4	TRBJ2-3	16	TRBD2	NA	TGTGCCAGCAGCCCGGGACTAGCGCTAAGCACAGATACGCAGTATTTT	CASSPGLALSTDTQYF
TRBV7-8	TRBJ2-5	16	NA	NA	TGTGCCAGCAGCTGGACAGCCCGTAGTAGCCAAGAGACCCAGTACTTC	CASSWTARSSQETQYF
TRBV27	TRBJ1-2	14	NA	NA	TGTGCCAGCAGTTTATCGATGGGGGAGGATGGCTACACCTTC	CASSLSMGEDGYTF
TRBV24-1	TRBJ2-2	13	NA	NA	TGTGCCACCGCCCCATCGTCGGGTGGGGAGCTGTTTTTT	CATAPSSGGELFF
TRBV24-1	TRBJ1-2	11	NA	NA	TGTGCCACCAGCCCGGCCTTTGGCTACACCTTC	CATSPAFGYTF
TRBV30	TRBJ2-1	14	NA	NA	TGTGCCTGGAGTGTACTCACTAGCCTCAATGAGCAGTTCTTC	CAWSVLTSLNEQFF
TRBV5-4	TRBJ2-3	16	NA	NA	TGTGCCAGCAGCAAATTTCAGGGTGTTGGGGCAGATACGCAGTATTTT	CASSKFQGVGADTQYF
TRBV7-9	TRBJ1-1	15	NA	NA	TGTGCCAGCAGCTTAGGATCAAGGAAGAACACTGAAGCTTTCTTT	CASSLGSRKNTEAFF
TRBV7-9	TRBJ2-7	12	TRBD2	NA	TGTGCCAGCAGCGCGGGGGCCTACGAGCAGTACTTC	CASSAGAYEQYF
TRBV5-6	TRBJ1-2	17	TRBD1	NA	TGTGCCAGCAGCTTAAACACAAACTCGGGGACAGCCTATGGCTACACCTTC	CASSLNTNSGTAYGYTF
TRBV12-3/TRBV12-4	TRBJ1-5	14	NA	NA	TGTGCCAGCAGTTTACTGTATTCGGATCAGCCCCAGCATTTT	CASSLLYSDQPQHF
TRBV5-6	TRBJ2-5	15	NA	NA	TGTGCCAGCAGGATGTTGTTGGGGCATCAAGAGACCCAGTACTTC	CASRMLLGHQETQYF
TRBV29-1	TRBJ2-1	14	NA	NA	TGCAGCGTTGACATGTCGGGAACACACAATGAGCAGTTCTTC	CSVDMSGTHNEQFF
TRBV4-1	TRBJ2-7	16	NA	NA	TGCGCCAGCAGCCAAGATCCCGCTCCGGGCTCCTACGAGCAGTACTTC	CASSQDPAPGSYEQYF